This T cell receptor beta chain is drawn from a study of yellow fever vaccine responses in identical twins. Study-level findings and limits: Twins' T cell vaccine responses reportedly looked partly convergent, partly personalized.

The germline CDR1 and CDR2 sequences are LGHNA and YNFKEQ. The CDR3 has 16 amino acids. Trimming stripped 0 bases from V and 0 bases from J, with 9 bases between. TCRdb processed the RT-PCR reads anew with MiXCR; each CDR3 protein has one entry. The repertoire holds roughly 2,200 distinct CDR3 sequences, with about 7.4% as singletons. By share, this clonotype ranks as medium-sized. What it binds is not known. The chain couples TRBV4-2 to TRBJ2-1; D is ambiguous. Sequenced here: T cells from blood (PBMCs), unsorted or a sorted subset (not recorded which), sampled 2 years after vaccination. This sequence was found in a woman younger than 30 who received the yellow fever vaccine. CDR3 DNA: TGTGCCAGCAGCCAAGACAGTTCCCTCTCCTACAATGAGCAGTTCTTC. Translation: CASSQDSSLSYNEQFF.